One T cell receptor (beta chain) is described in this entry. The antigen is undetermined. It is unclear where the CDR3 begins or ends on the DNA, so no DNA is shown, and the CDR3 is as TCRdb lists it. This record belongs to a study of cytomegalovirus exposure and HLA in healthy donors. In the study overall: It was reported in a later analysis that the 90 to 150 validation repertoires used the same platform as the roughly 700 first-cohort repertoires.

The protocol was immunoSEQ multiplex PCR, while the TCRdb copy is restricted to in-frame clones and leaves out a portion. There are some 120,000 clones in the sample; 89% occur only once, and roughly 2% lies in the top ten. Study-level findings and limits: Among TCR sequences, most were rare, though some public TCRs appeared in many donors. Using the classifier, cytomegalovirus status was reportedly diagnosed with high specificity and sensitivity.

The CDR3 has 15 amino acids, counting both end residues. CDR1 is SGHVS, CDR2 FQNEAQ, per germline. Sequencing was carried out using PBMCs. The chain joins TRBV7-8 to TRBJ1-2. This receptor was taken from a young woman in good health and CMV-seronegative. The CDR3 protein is CASSSLWRGSYGYTF.